This is a list of T cell receptor beta chains from one sample in a study of blood T cell repertoires in COVID-19. Clones were sequenced by immunoSEQ multiplex PCR, and TCRdb holds only the in-frame ones, with some missing. The table shows under 200,000 clones, with approximately 80% occurring only once. The sequenced sample was peripheral blood. All receptors derive from a woman aged 80 or over with active or convalescent COVID-19. CDR3s include the opening cysteine and the closing phenylalanine or tryptophan. A D gene is named only where the DNA matches it firmly. The size of a clone is reported for some rows only, either as once, few or many, or as a class for expanded clones.

cdr3_nt cdr3_aa v_call d_call clone_size j_call
TGTGCCAGCAGTCCCTCTGGGACAGGTAACACTGAAGCTTTCTTT CASSPSGTGNTEAFF TRBV6-2/TRBV6-3 TRBD1 once TRBJ1-1
TGTGCCAGCAGTTACTCCCAGGACAGGGTGCTATACGAGCAGTACTTC CASSYSQDRVLYEQYF TRBV6-2/TRBV6-3 TRBD1 . TRBJ2-7
TGTGCCAGTCGAAAGACAGGGTCCCAGCCCCAGCATTTT CASRKTGSQPQHF TRBV27 TRBD1 . TRBJ1-5
TGCGCCAGCAGCCAAGAGGGGACAGGGGGTTTGGGGGAGGCTTTCTTT CASSQEGTGGLGEAFF TRBV4-3 TRBD1 . TRBJ1-1
TGTGCCAGCAGCCCATCAGGGGGCGAAAACACAGATACGCAGTATTTT CASSPSGGENTDTQYF TRBV7-9 TRBD1 . TRBJ2-3
TGTGCCAGCACCTTCAACGGACAGGATCCTAACTATGGCTACACCTTC CASTFNGQDPNYGYTF TRBV9 TRBD1 many TRBJ1-2
TGTGCCAGCAGCCGGACAGGGGGCTTCCCATACAATGAGCAGTTCTTC CASSRTGGFPYNEQFF TRBV5-4 TRBD1 . TRBJ2-1
TGTGCCACCAGCACCAGGTTCTATGGCTACACCTTC CATSTRFYGYTF TRBV15 . . TRBJ1-2
TGTGCCAGCAGCGTAGGGAGGGACACTGAAGCTTTCTTT CASSVGRDTEAFF TRBV9 . . TRBJ1-1
TGTGCTAGTGGTCCCTCCCGGGGGAACTATGGCTACACCTTC CASGPSRGNYGYTF TRBV12-5 . . TRBJ1-2
TGTGCCAGCAGCTTAGTACGAGGGAACTACGAGCAGTACTTC CASSLVRGNYEQYF TRBV11-3 . . TRBJ2-7
TGTGCCATCAGCTCCGGGTCCTTCTCTGGAAACACCATATATTTT CAISSGSFSGNTIYF TRBV10-3 . . TRBJ1-3
TGTGCCAGCAGTTCTGTGGGAGGATACGAGCAGTACTTC CASSSVGGYEQYF TRBV7-2 . . TRBJ2-7
TGTGCCAGTAGCAACGTCGGGGTGGGCTCTGGGGCCAACGTCCTGACTTTC CASSNVGVGSGANVLTF TRBV19 . . TRBJ2-6
TGTGCCAGTAGTATTTCCCAGACAGCCACAGATACGCAGTATTTT CASSISQTATDTQYF TRBV19 . . TRBJ2-3
TGTGCCAGTAGAACGTTAGGGGATGGCTACACCTTC CASRTLGDGYTF TRBV19 . . TRBJ1-2
TGTGCCGCACACCCACGGGGGGCGGGGAATGAGCAGTTCTTC CAAHPRGAGNEQFF TRBV3-1/TRBV3-2 . . TRBJ2-1
TGTGCCAGCACCGACCCGGAGACAGCGGGGGGGCCCCGGGAGACCCAGTACTTC CASTDPETAGGPRETQYF TRBV21-1 . . TRBJ2-5
TGTGCCAGCAGCGGAGCCGGGGTTCCCGGGGAGCTGTTTTTT CASSGAGVPGELFF TRBV7-9 . . TRBJ2-2
TGTGCCAGCAGCGTAGCTGGCACCGCTGGGAGTGGCTACACCTTC CASSVAGTAGSGYTF TRBV9 . many TRBJ1-2
TGCGCCAGCACCACGGGACTTTGGGCTTTAGGTGCGACCGGGGAGCTGTTTTTT CASTTGLWALGATGELFF TRBV4-1 . . TRBJ2-2
TGTGCCAGCAGCTTAGCGGCTACAGGGGGACAGAGCTCCTACGAGCAGTACTTC CASSLAATGGQSSYEQYF TRBV7-2 TRBD1 . TRBJ2-7
TGTGCCAGCTCACCACCGAGCCCGCTTCAAGAGACCCAGTACTTC CASSPPSPLQETQYF TRBV18 . few TRBJ2-5
TGTGCCAGCAGCCGGGGACAGGGGATCGGGGAGCTGTTTTTT CASSRGQGIGELFF TRBV3-1/TRBV3-2 TRBD1 . TRBJ2-2
TGTGCCAGCAGCCAAACGAGAGATACGCAGTATTTT CASSQTRDTQYF TRBV3-1/TRBV3-2 . . TRBJ2-3
TGCGCCAAGCCCCGGGACACCCAAGAGACCCAGTACTTC CAKPRDTQETQYF TRBV5-1 . . TRBJ2-5
TGTGCTAGTAGCCCCCAAACTAGCAATCAGCCCCAGCATTTT CASSPQTSNQPQHF TRBV12-5 . . TRBJ1-5
TGTGCCAGCAGTCCAGGGGGGTCTGGCAATCAGCCCCAGCATTTT CASSPGGSGNQPQHF TRBV27 TRBD1 . TRBJ1-5
TGTGCCTCGGACAGGGGGATGCTTGGCTACACCTTC CASDRGMLGYTF TRBV30 TRBD1 . TRBJ1-2
TGCGCCAGCAGCTTGGGAGATAGCGGGGGGGCTGGAGAGACCCAGTACTTC CASSLGDSGGAGETQYF TRBV5-1 TRBD2 . TRBJ2-5
TGTGCCAGCAGCTTGGGACTAGCCCTTAGCACAGATACGCAGTATTTT CASSLGLALSTDTQYF TRBV5-6 TRBD2 . TRBJ2-3
TGTGCCAGCAGCTCTCGGACAAATAACTATGGCTACACCTTC CASSSRTNNYGYTF TRBV9 . few TRBJ1-2
TGTGCCAGCAGAAAGGACAGGGTCTCCTACGAGCAGTACTTC CASRKDRVSYEQYF TRBV27 TRBD1 few TRBJ2-7